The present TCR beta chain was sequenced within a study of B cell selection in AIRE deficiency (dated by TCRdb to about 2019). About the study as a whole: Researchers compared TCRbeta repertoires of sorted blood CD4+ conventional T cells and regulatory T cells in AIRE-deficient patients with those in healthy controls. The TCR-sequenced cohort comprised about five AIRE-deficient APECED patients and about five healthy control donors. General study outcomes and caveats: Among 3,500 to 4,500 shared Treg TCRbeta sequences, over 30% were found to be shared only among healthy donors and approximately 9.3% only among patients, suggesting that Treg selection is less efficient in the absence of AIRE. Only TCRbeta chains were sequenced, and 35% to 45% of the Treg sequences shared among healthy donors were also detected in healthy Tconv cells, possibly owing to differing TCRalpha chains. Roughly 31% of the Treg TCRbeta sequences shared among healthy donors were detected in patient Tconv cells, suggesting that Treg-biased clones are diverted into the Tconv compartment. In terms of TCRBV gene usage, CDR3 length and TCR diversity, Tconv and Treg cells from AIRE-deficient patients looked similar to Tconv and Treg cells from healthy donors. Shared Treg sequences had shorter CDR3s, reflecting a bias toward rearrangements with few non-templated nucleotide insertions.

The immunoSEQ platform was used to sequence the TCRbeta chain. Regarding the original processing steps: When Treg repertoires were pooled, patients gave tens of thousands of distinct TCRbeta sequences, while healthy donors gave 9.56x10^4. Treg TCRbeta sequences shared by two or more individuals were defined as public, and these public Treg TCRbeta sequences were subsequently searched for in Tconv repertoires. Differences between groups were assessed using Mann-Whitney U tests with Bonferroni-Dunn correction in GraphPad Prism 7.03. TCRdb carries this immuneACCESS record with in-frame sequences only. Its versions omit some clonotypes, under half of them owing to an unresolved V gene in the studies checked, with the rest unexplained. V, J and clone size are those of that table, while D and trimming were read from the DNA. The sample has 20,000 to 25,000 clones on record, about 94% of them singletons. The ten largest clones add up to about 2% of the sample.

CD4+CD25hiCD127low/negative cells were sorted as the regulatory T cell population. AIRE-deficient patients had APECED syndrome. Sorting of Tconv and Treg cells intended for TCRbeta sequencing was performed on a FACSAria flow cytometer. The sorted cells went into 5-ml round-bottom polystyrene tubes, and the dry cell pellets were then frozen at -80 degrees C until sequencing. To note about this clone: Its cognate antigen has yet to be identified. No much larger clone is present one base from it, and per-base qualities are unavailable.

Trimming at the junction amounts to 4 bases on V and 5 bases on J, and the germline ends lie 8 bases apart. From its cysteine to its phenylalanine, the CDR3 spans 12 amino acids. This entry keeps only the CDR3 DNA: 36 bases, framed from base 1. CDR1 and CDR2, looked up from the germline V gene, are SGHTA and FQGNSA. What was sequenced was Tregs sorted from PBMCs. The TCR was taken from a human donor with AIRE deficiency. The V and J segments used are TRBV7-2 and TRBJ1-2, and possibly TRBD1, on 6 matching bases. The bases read TGTGCCAGCAGCTACAGGGTTTATGGCTACACCTTC. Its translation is CASSYRVYGYTF.